The T cell receptor beta chain under discussion was sequenced for a study of blood T cells in healthy people across ages. Germline V gene data show CDR1 as LGHDT and CDR2 as YNNKEL (reference sequence). There are 12 residues in the CDR3. Using a J-beta primer mix together with a sample-barcoded 5' primer, a second PCR was run for roughly 6 to 11 cycles. TCRdb reprocessed the 5' RACE reads via MiXCR and lists one record per CDR3 protein. Here the sample spans about 780,000 distinct CDR3 sequences, about 46% being singletons. As concerns this clonotype: This sequence may be a read error, since a much larger clone differs from it by one base.

The chain uses TRBV3-1 and TRBJ1-2; no clear D. The receptor comes from an elderly man in good health. Sequenced: blood. Here the CDR3 reads CVSSQPGYGYTF. CDR3 nucleotides: TGTGTCAGCAGCCAGCCGGGCTATGGCTACACCTTC.